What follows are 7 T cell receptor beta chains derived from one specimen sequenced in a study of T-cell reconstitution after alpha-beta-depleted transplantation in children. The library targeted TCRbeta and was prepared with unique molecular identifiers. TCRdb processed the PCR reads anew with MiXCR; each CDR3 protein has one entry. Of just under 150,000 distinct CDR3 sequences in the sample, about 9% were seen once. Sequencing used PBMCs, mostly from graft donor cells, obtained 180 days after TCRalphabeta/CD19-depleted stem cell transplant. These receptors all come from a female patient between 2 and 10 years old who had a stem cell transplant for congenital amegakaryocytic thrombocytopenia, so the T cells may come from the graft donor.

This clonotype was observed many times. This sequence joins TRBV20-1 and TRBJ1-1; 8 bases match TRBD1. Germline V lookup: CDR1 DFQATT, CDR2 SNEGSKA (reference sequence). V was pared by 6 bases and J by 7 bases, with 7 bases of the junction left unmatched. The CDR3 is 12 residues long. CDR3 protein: CSADRGRIEAFF. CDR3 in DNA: TGCAGTGCAGACAGGGGCAGGATTGAAGCTTTCTTT.

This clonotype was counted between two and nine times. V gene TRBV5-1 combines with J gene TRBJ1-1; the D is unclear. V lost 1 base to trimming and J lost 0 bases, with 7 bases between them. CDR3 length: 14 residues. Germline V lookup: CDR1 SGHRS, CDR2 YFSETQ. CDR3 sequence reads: CASSLQVMNTEAFF. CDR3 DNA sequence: TGCGCCAGCAGCTTGCAGGTGATGAACACTGAAGCTTTCTTT.

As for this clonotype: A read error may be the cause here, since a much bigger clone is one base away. The CDR3 sequence is CSAGTWRTYEQYF. As DNA, the CDR3 is TGCAGTGCCGGGACATGGCGGACCTACGAGCAGTACTTC. The rearrangement links TRBV20-1 to TRBJ2-7; tentatively, D is TRBD1 (6 bases). The CDR3 is 13 amino acids. The V end lost 6 bases, the J end lost 2 bases, and 14 bases lay between the germline ends. Germline CDR1 reads DFQATT; CDR2 reads SNEGSKA (reference sequence).

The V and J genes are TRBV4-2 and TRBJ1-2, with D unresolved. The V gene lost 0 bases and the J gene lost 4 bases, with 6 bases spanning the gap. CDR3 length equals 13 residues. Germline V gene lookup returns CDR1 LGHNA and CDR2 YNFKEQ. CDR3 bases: TGTGCCAGCAGCCAAGAAGCCAGCTATGGCTACACCTTC. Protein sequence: CASSQEASYGYTF.

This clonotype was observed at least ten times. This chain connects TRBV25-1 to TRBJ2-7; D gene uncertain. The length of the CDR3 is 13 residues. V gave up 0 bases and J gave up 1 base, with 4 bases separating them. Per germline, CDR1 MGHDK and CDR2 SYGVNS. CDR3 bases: TGTGCCAGCAGTGAATACAAGTCCTACGAGCAGTACTTC. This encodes CASSEYKSYEQYF.

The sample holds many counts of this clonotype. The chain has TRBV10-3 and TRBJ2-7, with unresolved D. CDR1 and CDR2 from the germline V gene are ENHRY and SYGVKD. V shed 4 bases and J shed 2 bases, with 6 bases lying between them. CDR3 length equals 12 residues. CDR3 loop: CAISGGAYEQYF. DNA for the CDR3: TGTGCCATCAGTGGCGGCGCCTACGAGCAGTACTTC.

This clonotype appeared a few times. This CDR3 is CAISQDRENTEAFF. CDR3 DNA: TGTGCCATCAGCCAGGACAGAGAGAACACTGAAGCTTTCTTT. The V call is TRBV10-3, the J call TRBJ1-1; TRBD1 is a possible D gene (6 bases). Trimming took off 6 bases at V and 1 base at J, with 12 bases between the two ends. The CDR3 is 14 amino acids. Germline CDR1 is ENHRY and CDR2 is SYGVKD.